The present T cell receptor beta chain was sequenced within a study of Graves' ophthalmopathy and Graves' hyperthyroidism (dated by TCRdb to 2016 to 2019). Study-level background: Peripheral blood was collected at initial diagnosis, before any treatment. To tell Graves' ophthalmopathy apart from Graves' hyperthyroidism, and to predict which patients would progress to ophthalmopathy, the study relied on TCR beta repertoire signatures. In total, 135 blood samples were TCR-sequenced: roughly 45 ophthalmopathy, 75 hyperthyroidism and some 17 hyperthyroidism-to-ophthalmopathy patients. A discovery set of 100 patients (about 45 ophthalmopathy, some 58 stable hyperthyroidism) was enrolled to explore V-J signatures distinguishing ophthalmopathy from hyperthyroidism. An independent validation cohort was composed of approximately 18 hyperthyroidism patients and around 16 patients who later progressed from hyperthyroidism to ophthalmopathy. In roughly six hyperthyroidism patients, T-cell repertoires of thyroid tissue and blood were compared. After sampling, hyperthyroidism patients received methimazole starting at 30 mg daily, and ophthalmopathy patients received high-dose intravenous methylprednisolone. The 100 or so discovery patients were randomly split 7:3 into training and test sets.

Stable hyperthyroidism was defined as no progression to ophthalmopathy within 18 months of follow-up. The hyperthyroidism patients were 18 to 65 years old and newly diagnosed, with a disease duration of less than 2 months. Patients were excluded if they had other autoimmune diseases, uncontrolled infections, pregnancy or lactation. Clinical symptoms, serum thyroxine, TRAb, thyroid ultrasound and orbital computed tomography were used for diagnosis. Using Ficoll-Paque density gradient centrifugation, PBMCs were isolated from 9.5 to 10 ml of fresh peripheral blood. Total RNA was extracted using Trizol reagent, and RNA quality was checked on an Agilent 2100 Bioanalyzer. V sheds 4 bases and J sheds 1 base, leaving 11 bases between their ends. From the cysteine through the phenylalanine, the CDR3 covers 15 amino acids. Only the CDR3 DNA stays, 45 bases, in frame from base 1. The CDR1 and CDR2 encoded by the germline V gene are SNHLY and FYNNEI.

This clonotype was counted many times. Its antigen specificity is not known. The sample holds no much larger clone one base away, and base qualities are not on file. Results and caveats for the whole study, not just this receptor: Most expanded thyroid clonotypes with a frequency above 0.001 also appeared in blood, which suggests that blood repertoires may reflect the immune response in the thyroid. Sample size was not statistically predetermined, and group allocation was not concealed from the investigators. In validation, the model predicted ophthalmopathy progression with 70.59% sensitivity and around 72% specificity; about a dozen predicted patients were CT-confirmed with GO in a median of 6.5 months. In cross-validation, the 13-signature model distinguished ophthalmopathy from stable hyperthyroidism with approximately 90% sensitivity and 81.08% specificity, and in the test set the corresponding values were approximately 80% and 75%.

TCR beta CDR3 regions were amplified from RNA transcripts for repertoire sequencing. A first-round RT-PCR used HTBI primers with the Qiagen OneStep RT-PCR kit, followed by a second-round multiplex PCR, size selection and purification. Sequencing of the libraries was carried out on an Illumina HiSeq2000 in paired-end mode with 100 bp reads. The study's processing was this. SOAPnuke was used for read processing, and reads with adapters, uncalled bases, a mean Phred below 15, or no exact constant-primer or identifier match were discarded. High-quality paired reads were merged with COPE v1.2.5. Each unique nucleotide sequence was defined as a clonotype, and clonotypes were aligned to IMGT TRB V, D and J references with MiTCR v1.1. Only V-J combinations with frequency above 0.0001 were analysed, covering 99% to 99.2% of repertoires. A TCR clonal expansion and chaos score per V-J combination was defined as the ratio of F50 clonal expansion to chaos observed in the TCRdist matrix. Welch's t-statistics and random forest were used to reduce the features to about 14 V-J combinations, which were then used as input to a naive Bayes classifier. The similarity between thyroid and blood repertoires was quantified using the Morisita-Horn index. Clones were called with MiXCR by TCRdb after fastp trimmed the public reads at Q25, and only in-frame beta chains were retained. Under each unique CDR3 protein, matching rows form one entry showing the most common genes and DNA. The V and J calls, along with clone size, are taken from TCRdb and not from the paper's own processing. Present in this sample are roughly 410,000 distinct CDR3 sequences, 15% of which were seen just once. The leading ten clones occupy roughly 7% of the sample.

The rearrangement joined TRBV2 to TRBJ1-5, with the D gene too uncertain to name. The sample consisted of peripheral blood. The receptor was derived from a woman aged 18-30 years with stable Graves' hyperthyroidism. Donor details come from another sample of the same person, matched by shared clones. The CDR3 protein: CASSAWGSSNQPQHF. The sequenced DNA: TGTGCCAGCAGTGCTTGGGGAAGCAGCAATCAGCCCCAGCATTTT.